What follows are 4 T cell receptor beta chains derived from one specimen sequenced in a study of blood T cells in healthy people across ages. Through a sample-barcoded 5' primer and a J-beta primer mix, a second PCR was run for 7 to 11 cycles. One entry per CDR3 protein, called by TCRdb with MiXCR from the 5' RACE reads. The table lists hundreds of thousands of distinct CDR3 sequences, about 48% of them singletons. Sequenced sample: blood. These TCRs come from an elderly man in good health.

The CDR3 spells CASSPWTGSREQYF. DNA for the CDR3: TGTGCCAGCAGTCCCTGGACAGGGAGTCGCGAGCAGTACTTC. This chain uses TRBV27 with TRBJ2-7, with 8 bases fitting TRBD1. Germline V CDR1 and CDR2: MNHEY, SMNVEV (reference sequence). This CDR3 region has 14 residues. Trimming removed 5 bases from V and 6 bases from J; junction bases left unmatched: 9.

This clonotype was detected many times. The chain carries TRBV5-5 and TRBJ2-6, with 9 bases matching TRBD1. Germline assignment: CDR1 SGHKS and CDR2 YYEKEE (reference sequence). The J segment lost 1 base and the V segment lost 0 bases, leaving 2 bases of the junction unmatched. There are 17 residues in the CDR3. The CDR3 sequence is CASSLDRGRSGANVLTF. CDR3 DNA: TGTGCCAGCAGCTTGGACAGGGGGCGGTCTGGGGCCAACGTCCTGACTTTC. The full variable domain, in which reference TRBV5-5 and TRBJ2-6 provide the parts outside the CDR3, is DAGVTQSPTHLIKTRGQQVTLRCSPISGHKSVSWYQQVLGQGPQFIFQYYEKEERGRGNFPDRFSARQFPNYSSELNVNALLLGDSALYLCASSLDRGRSGANVLTFGAGSRLTVL.

Details on this clonotype: A read error may account for a junction end that differs from germline. The chain links TRBV5-1 to TRBJ2-5, with 7 bases lining up with TRBD2. CDR1 and CDR2 from the germline V gene are SGHRS and YFSETQ. This CDR3 comprises 14 residues. This CDR3 is CASSLARPGGTQYF. The CDR3 region has the DNA TGCGCCAGCAGTTTGGCGCGCCCGGGGGGGACCCAGTACTTC. Based on the CDR3 plus reference TRBV5-1 and TRBJ2-5, the full variable domain is KAGVTQTPRYLIKTRGQQVTLSCSPISGHRSVSWYQQTPGQGLQFLFEYFSETQRNKGNFPGRFSGRQFSNSRSEMNVSTLELGDSALYLCASSLARPGGTQYFGPGTRLLVL.

The rearrangement links TRBV29-1 to TRBJ2-5; TRBD2 agrees at 14 bases. The ends lost 4 bases at V and 5 bases at J; junction bases unmatched: 6. Germline assignment: CDR1 SQVTM and CDR2 ANQGSEA. CDR3 size: 15 residues. This CDR3 is CSVGGGLAGDETQYF. The CDR3 coding sequence is TGCAGCGTTGGAGGGGGACTAGCGGGAGATGAGACCCAGTACTTC.